The rows below give T cell receptor beta chains drawn from one sample of a study of blood T cell repertoires in COVID-19. The table came from immunoSEQ multiplex PCR; TCRdb's copy has only in-frame clones and leaves some out. The profile shows some 150,000 clones, approximately 86% of them singletons. Sequenced material: peripheral blood. These receptors came from a woman aged 55-75 years with acute or convalescent COVID-19. CDR3s include the opening cysteine and the closing phenylalanine or tryptophan. The D gene is left open where the match is weak. Part of the rows lack a size; the others show once, few, many or a class for expanded clones.

j_call clone_size d_call v_call cdr3_aa cdr3_nt
TRBJ2-7 few TRBD1 TRBV3-1/TRBV3-2 CASSQDRGRNEQYF TGTGCCAGCAGCCAAGACAGGGGGAGAAACGAGCAGTACTTC
TRBJ2-2 . TRBD1 TRBV7-6 CASTRQGAPNTGELFF TGTGCCAGCACCCGACAGGGGGCCCCGAACACCGGGGAGCTGTTTTTT
TRBJ2-1 . . TRBV28 CASTPGRTGVQQFF TGTGCCAGCACCCCCGGGCGTACGGGGGTACAGCAGTTCTTC
TRBJ2-7 once TRBD2 TRBV7-2 CASSLSGGNYEQYF TGTGCCAGCAGCTTAAGCGGGGGGAACTACGAGCAGTACTTC
TRBJ2-6 . TRBD1 TRBV6-1 CASSGAGGSGANVLTF TGTGCCAGCAGTGGCGCAGGGGGCTCTGGGGCCAACGTCCTGACTTTC
TRBJ1-5 . . TRBV10-3 CAISGTDYSNQPQHF TGTGCCATCAGTGGGACAGACTATAGCAATCAGCCCCAGCATTTT
TRBJ1-1 once . TRBV21-1 CASSKRDGGRNTEAFF TGTGCCAGCAGCAAAAGAGACGGAGGGCGGAACACTGAAGCTTTCTTT
TRBJ2-1 . . TRBV5-8 CASSLDNNEQFF TGTGCCAGCAGCTTGGACAACAATGAGCAGTTCTTC
TRBJ1-5 . . TRBV28 CASNWGVGNQPQHF TGTGCCAGCAATTGGGGGGTGGGCAATCAGCCCCAGCATTTT
TRBJ1-1 . . TRBV29-1 CSVEEQAFMNTEAFF TGCAGCGTTGAAGAACAGGCTTTCATGAACACTGAAGCTTTCTTT
TRBJ1-1 . TRBD1 TRBV3-1/TRBV3-2 CASSPKKGTGVVNTEAFF TGTGCCAGCAGCCCCAAAAAGGGGACAGGGGTGGTGAACACTGAAGCTTTCTTT
TRBJ2-2 . TRBD1 TRBV6-4 CASSSLGQGARVGELFF TGTGCCAGCAGTTCTTTGGGACAGGGGGCCCGTGTCGGGGAGCTGTTTTTT
TRBJ2-5 . TRBD2 TRBV9 CASGLAGAPQETQYF TGTGCCAGCGGTTTAGCGGGGGCCCCTCAAGAGACCCAGTACTTC
TRBJ1-6 . . TRBV6-5 CASSYSGSPGSPLHF TGTGCCAGCAGTTACTCGGGCAGCCCTGGGTCACCCCTCCACTTT
TRBJ1-5 . . TRBV28 CASSLGAGGYNQPQHF TGTGCCAGCAGTTTAGGGGCAGGCGGCTACAATCAGCCCCAGCATTTT
TRBJ2-1 . TRBD2 TRBV2 CASSGLAGLSLDNEQFF TGTGCCAGCAGCGGACTAGCGGGGTTATCGTTGGACAATGAGCAGTTCTTC
TRBJ1-6 . . TRBV19 CASREGSYNSPLHF TGTGCCAGTAGGGAGGGGAGCTATAATTCACCCCTCCACTTT
TRBJ1-2 . . TRBV24-1 CATSDSGVPRGYTF TGTGCCACCAGTGATTCCGGGGTCCCTCGGGGCTACACCTTC
TRBJ1-1 . . TRBV21-1 CASWGHKNTEAFF TGTGCCAGCTGGGGACACAAGAACACTGAAGCTTTCTTT
TRBJ2-2 . . TRBV6-6 CASLGQLYTGELFF TGTGCCAGCCTCGGACAGCTATACACCGGGGAGCTGTTTTTT
TRBJ1-1 . TRBD1 TRBV9 CASSVDGSGTGFPEAFF TGTGCCAGCAGCGTAGACGGCTCCGGGACAGGGTTCCCTGAAGCTTTCTTT
TRBJ2-1 few . TRBV9 CASSVAPSDSNEQFF TGTGCCAGCAGCGTAGCCCCCTCGGACAGTAATGAGCAGTTCTTC
TRBJ2-1 few TRBD2 TRBV6-2/TRBV6-3 CASSPLAGSFFGNEQFF TGTGCCAGCAGTCCCCTAGCGGGGAGCTTTTTCGGCAATGAGCAGTTCTTC
TRBJ2-7 once TRBD2 TRBV10-3 CAIRDSGRTYEQYF TGTGCCATCAGGGATAGCGGGCGAACCTACGAGCAGTACTTC
TRBJ2-7 . . TRBV24-1 CATSDPGSYEQYF TGTGCCACCAGTGACCCGGGGTCTTACGAGCAGTACTTC
TRBJ2-5 . TRBD1 TRBV20-1 CSAGTEETQYF TGCAGTGCCGGGACAGAAGAGACCCAGTACTTC
TRBJ1-2 . . TRBV28 CASRLSGQQGWSRPNYGYTF .
TRBJ1-2 . . TRBV5-8 CASSLKGRGYGYTF TGTGCCAGCAGCTTGAAAGGTCGGGGCTATGGCTACACCTTC
TRBJ2-5 . TRBD1 TRBV27 CASARDREETQYF TGTGCCAGCGCCCGGGACAGAGAAGAGACCCAGTACTTC
TRBJ1-3 . TRBD1 TRBV3-1/TRBV3-2 CASSQGTDYSGNTIYF TGTGCCAGCAGCCAGGGGACAGACTACTCTGGAAACACCATATATTTT
TRBJ2-7 once TRBD1 TRBV7-2 CASSLWTGPTSYEQYF TGTGCCAGCAGCTTGTGGACAGGGCCTACGTCGTACGAGCAGTACTTC